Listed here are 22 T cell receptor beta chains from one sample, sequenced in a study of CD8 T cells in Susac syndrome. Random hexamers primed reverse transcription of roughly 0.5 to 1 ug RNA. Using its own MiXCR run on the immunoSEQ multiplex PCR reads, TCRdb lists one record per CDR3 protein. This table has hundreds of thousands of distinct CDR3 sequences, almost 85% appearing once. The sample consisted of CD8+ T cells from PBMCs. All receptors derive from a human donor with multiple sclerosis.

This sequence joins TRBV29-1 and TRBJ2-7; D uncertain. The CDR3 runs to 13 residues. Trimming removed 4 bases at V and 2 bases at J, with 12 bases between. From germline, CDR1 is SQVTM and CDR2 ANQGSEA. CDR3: CSVVWGMAYEQYF. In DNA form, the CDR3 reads TGCAGCGTTGTTTGGGGTATGGCCTACGAGCAGTACTTC.

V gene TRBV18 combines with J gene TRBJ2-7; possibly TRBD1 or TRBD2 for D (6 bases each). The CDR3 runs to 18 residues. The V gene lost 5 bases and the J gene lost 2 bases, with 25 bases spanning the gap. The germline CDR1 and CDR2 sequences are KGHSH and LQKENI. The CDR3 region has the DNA TGTGCCAGCTCAAGAGGCGGGTCAGTCCTAGGGGGGACCTACGAGCAGTACTTC. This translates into CASSRGGSVLGGTYEQYF.

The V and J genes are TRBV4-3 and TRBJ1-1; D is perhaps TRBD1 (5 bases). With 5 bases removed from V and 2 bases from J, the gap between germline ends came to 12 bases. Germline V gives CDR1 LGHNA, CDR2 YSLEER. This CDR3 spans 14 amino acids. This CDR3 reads CASSGGVYNTEAFF. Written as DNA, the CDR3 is TGCGCCAGCAGCGGAGGGGTTTATAACACTGAAGCTTTCTTT.

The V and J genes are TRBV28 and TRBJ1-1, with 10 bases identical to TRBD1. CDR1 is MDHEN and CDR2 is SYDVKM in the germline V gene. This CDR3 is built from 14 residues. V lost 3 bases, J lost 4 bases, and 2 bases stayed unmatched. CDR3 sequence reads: CASSLGQGTTEAFF. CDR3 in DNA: TGTGCCAGCAGTTTGGGACAGGGGACCACTGAAGCTTTCTTT.

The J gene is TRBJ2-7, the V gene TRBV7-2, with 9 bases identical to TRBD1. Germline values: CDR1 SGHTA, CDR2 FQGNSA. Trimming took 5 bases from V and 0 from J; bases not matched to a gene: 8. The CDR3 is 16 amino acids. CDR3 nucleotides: TGTGCCAGCAGCCGTGGGACAGGGAAGAGCTCCTACGAGCAGTACTTC. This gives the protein CASSRGTGKSSYEQYF. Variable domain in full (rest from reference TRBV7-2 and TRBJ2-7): GAGVSQSPSNKVTEKGKDVELRCDPISGHTALYWYRQSLGQGLEFLIYFQGNSAPDKSGLPSDRFSAERTGGSVSTLTIQRTQQEDSAVYLCASSRGTGKSSYEQYFGPGTRLTVT.

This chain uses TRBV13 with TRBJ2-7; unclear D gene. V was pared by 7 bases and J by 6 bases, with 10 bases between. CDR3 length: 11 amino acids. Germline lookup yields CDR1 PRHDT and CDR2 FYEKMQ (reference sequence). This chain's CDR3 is CASIAVSEQYF. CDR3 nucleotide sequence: TGTGCCAGCATCGCCGTCTCCGAGCAGTACTTC.

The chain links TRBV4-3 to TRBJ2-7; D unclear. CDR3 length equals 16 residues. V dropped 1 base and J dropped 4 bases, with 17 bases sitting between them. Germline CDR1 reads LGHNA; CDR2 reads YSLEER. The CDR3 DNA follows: TGCGCCAGCAGCCAAGTGGTAGGCGGAAGAGGTTACGAGCAGTACTTC. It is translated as CASSQVVGGRGYEQYF.

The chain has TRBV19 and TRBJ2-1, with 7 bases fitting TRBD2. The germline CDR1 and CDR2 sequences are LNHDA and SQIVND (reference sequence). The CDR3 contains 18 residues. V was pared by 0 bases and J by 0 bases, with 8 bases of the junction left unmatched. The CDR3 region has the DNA TGTGCCAGTAGTATAGATGGGGCCAGCGGGATCTCCTACAATGAGCAGTTCTTC. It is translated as CASSIDGASGISYNEQFF.

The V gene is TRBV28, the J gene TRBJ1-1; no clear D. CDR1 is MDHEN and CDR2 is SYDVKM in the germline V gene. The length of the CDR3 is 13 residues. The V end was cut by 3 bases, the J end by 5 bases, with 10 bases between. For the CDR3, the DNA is TGTGCCAGCAGTTTCTCCCCACAGACTGAAGCTTTCTTT. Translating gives CASSFSPQTEAFF.

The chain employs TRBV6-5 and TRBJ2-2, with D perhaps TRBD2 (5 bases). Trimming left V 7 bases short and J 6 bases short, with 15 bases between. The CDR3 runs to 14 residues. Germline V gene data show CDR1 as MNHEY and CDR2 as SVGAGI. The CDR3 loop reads CASTRPYGAGELFF. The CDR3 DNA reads TGTGCCAGCACACGACCATACGGGGCCGGGGAGCTGTTTTTT.

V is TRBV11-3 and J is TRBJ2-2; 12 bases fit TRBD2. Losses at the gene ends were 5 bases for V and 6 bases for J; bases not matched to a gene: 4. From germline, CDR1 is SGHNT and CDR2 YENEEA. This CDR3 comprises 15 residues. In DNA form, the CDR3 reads TGTGCCAGCAGCCCGACTAGCGGGAGACCCGGGGAGCTGTTTTTT. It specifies CASSPTSGRPGELFF.

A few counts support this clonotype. The CDR3 spells CASSLRWGDYNEQFF. CDR3 DNA sequence: TGTGCCAGCAGCTTACGGTGGGGGGACTACAATGAGCAGTTCTTC. The rearrangement uses TRBV7-2 and TRBJ2-1; a possible D gene is TRBD2 (6 bases). This CDR3 region has 15 residues. V lost 2 bases, J lost 3 bases, and 11 bases lay in between. In germline, CDR1 is SGHTA, CDR2 FQGNSA.

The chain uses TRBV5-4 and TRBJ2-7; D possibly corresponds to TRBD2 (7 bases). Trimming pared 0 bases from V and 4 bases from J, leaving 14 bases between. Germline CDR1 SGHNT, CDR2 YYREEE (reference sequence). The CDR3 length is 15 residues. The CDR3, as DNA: TGTGCCAGCAGCTTGGGGGGCGGGGGCTTATACGAGCAGTACTTC. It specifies CASSLGGGGLYEQYF.

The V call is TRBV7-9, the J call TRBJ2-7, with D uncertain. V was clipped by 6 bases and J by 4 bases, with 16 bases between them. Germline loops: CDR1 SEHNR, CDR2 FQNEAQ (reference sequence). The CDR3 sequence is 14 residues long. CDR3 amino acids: CASSKAIIGYEQYF. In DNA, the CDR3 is TGTGCCAGCAGTAAGGCCATTATAGGGTACGAGCAGTACTTC.

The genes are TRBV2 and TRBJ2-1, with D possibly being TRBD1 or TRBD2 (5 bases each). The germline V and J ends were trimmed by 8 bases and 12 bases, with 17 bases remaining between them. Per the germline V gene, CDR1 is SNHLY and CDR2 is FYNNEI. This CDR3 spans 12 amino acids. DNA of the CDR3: TGTGCCAGCTTTGCCGGGGCTCAGGGGCAGTTCTTC. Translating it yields CASFAGAQGQFF.

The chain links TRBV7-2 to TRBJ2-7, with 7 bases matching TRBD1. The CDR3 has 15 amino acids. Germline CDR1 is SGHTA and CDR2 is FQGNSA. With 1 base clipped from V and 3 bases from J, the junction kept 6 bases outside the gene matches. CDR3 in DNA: TGTGCCAGCAGCTTAGATTCGGCAGGGGGCTACGAGCAGTACTTC. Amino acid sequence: CASSLDSAGGYEQYF.

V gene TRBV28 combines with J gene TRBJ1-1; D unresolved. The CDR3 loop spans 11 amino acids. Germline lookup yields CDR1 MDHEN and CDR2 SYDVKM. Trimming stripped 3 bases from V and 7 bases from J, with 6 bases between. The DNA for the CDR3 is TGTGCCAGCAGTTTCTCGATTGAAGCTTTCTTT. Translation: CASSFSIEAFF.

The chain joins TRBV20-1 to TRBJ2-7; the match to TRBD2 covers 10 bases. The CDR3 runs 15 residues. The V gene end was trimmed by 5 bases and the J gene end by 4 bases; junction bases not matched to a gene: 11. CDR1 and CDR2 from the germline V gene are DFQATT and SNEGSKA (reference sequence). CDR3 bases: TGCAGTGCTCGCCGGACACTAGCGGGGTCTTACGAGCAGTACTTC. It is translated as CSARRTLAGSYEQYF.

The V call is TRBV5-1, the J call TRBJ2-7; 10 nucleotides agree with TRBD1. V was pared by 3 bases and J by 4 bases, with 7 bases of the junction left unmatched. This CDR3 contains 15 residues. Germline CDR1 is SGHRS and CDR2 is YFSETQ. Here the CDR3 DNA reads TGCGCCAGCAGCTCCTCTTGGGACAGGGGTTACGAGCAGTACTTC. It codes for CASSSSWDRGYEQYF.

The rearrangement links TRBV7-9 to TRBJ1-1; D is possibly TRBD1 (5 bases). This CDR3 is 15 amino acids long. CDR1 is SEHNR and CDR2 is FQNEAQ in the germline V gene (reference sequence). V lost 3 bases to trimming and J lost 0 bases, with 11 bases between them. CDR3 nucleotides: TGTGCCAGCAGCTTGCTCGGGACCCTGAACACTGAAGCTTTCTTT. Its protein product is CASSLLGTLNTEAFF.

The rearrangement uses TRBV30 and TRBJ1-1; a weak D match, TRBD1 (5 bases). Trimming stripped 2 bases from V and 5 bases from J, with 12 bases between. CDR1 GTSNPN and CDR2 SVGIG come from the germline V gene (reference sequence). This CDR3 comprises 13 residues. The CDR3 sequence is CAWSSGGYTEAFF. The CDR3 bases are TGTGCCTGGAGTTCCGGGGGGTATACTGAAGCTTTCTTT.

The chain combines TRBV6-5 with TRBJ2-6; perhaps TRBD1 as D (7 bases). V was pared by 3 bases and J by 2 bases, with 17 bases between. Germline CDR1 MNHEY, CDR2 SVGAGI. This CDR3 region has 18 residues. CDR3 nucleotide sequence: TGTGCCAGCAGTTATTGGCAGGGGGAGGTGACTGGGGCCAACGTCCTGACTTTC. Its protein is CASSYWQGEVTGANVLTF.